The present TCR beta chain was sequenced within a study of T-cell reconstitution after alpha-beta-depleted transplantation in children. Germline V gene data show CDR1 as DFQATT and CDR2 as SNEGSKA (reference sequence). The CDR3 length is 14 residues. The trim removed 2 bases at V and 5 bases at J, leaving 6 bases unmatched. Many counts were recorded for this clonotype. A library of TCRbeta sequences, prepared with unique molecular identifiers, was generated. TCRdb reanalysed the PCR reads using MiXCR and keeps one entry per CDR3 protein. Seen here are fewer than 350,000 distinct CDR3 sequences, under 14% observed once, and the top ten hold around a quarter.

Sequencing was performed on peripheral blood, taken 180 days after TCRalphabeta/CD19-depleted stem cell transplant. The V gene is TRBV20-1, the J gene TRBJ2-7; 10 bases match TRBD2. This sequence was found in a male patient aged 2-9 years who had a stem cell transplant for chronic granulomatous disease, so the T cells may come from the graft donor. The CDR3 loop is CSARKRGGQDEQYF. CDR3 sequence (DNA): TGCAGTGCTAGAAAGCGGGGGGGCCAGGACGAGCAGTACTTC.